This T cell receptor beta chain was identified in a study of lymphopenia after photon versus proton radiotherapy (dated by TCRdb to about 2019). Looking at the study overall: The immunological effects of photon versus proton radiation therapy were compared in patients with gastrointestinal tumors who developed high-grade lymphopenia. The goal of the study was to describe how the two radiation modalities differ in their effects on the immune system. The cohort included 20 to 25 patients with gastrointestinal tumors who developed lymphopenia after receiving either photon or proton therapy.

Libraries were prepared through the immunoSEQ multiplex PCR assay. T cell repertoires were profiled by deep sequencing of rearranged TCR beta loci, alongside multiparametric flow cytometry. Imported from immuneACCESS, the table was reduced by TCRdb to in-frame sequences with V and J called. These copies leave out some clones; in studies compared against another copy, an unresolved V gene accounts for under half, and the cause of the remainder is not known. This sample gives approximately 80,000 clones in total; 83% of them show up just once. The ten largest clones represent 1.2% to 1.5% of the sample. Overall study results and their limits: Across the cohort, a larger post-nadir drop in TCR diversity was inversely correlated with overall survival time among patients who died. Relative stability during treatment was observed in proton-treated patients, whereas loss of naive T cells and TCR diversity and gain of effector/memory populations were observed in photon-treated patients. The authors looked at the survival association only in patients who died, and they framed better survival with proton therapy as a possibility rather than a demonstrated result. After the lymphocyte count nadir, oligoclonal expansion, especially of CD8+ Temra cells, was observed in photon-treated repertoires, and the drop in diversity was driven by this expansion.

The table lists this clone with a count of one. Its recognized antigen is unknown. Base qualities are not at hand, and no much larger clone is one base apart. Reading the germline V gene gives CDR1 MNHEY and CDR2 SVGAGI. The CDR3 numbers 15 residues from cysteine through phenylalanine. Left in the record is the CDR3 DNA by itself, 45 bases read in frame from the first base. The germline V and J ends show losses of 1 base and 3 bases respectively, and no gene match explains 2 bases of the junction. The rearranged segments are TRBV6-5 and TRBJ2-1; 8 central bases correspond to TRBD2. Sample: peripheral blood, taken from a patient treated with proton-based radiotherapy. This TCR came from a man between 60 and 75 years old with pancreatic cancer. The DNA sequence is as follows: TGTGCCAGCAGTTACTACGGGGGGGACTACAATGAGCAGTTCTTC. Translated, it reads CASSYYGGDYNEQFF.